The 9 T cell receptor beta chains below were found in one sample sequenced in a study of blood T cell repertoires in COVID-19. Generated by immunoSEQ multiplex PCR, the TCRdb table keeps only in-frame clones and is missing some. The sample lists over 200,000 clones, 70% to 90% occurring once. What was sequenced was peripheral blood. Every receptor here comes from a man aged 25-45 years who had recovered from COVID-19.

This chain's CDR3 is CASSRDRPGVSPLHF. The CDR3 region has the DNA TGTGCCAGCAGCCGGGACAGGCCGGGCGTTTCACCCCTCCACTTT. This chain connects TRBV5-8 to TRBJ1-6; TRBD1 agrees at 8 bases. In germline, CDR1 is SGHTS, CDR2 YDEGEE. Losses at the gene ends were 4 bases for V and 9 bases for J; bases not matched to a gene: 9. This CDR3 is built from 15 residues.

V gene TRBV27 combines with J gene TRBJ2-7, with D perhaps matching TRBD1 (6 bases). The CDR3 extends over 17 amino acids. The germline V gene encodes CDR1 MNHEY and CDR2 SMNVEV (reference sequence). Trimming shortened V by 8 bases and J by 3 bases, and 26 bases separated the two germline ends. The CDR3 loop reads CASGKPGARQEVYEQYF. DNA for the CDR3: TGTGCCAGCGGCAAACCCGGGGCACGACAGGAGGTCTACGAGCAGTACTTC.

This chain uses TRBV13 with TRBJ2-7; perhaps TRBD1 as D (7 bases). The CDR3 sequence is 15 residues long. Looked up from germline, CDR1 is PRHDT and CDR2 is FYEKMQ (reference sequence). Trimming stripped 5 bases from V and 2 bases from J, with 16 bases between. CDR3 residues: CASSGGTARAYEQYF. The CDR3 region has the DNA TGTGCCAGCAGCGGAGGGACAGCGAGGGCCTACGAGCAGTACTTC.

This clone was counted many times. The chain has TRBV18 and TRBJ1-5, with D uncertain. Trimming took 6 bases from V and 9 from J, leaving 12 bases between them. The CDR3 extends over 12 amino acids. Germline loops: CDR1 KGHSH, CDR2 LQKENI. The CDR3 protein is CASSQDRGPQHF. The CDR3, as DNA: TGTGCCAGCTCGCAAGACCGGGGGCCCCAGCATTTT.

This clone was recorded only once. V usage is TRBV4-1 and J usage is TRBJ2-3, with D tentatively TRBD1 (5 bases). The CDR3 consists of 15 residues. From germline, CDR1 is MGHRA and CDR2 YSYEKL. V was trimmed by 0 bases and J by 2 bases, leaving 9 bases between them. The CDR3 DNA is TGCGCCAGCAGCCAAGATCGGACAAACACAGATACGCAGTATTTT. It translates to CASSQDRTNTDTQYF.

The chain joins TRBV6-5 to TRBJ2-3; D not resolved. Deletions cut 7 bases from V and 6 bases from J, with 8 bases between. CDR1 and CDR2 (germline): MNHEY, SVGAGI. There are 11 residues in the CDR3. The DNA for the CDR3 is TGTGCCAGCACCCAGTTCGATACGCAGTATTTT. This gives the protein CASTQFDTQYF.

J is TRBJ1-1 and V is TRBV7-9; D ambiguous. This CDR3 is 10 amino acids long. Germline V CDR1 and CDR2: SEHNR, FQNEAQ (reference sequence). V was clipped by 5 bases and J by 9 bases, with 7 bases between them. The CDR3 DNA is TGTGCCAGCAGCCTCTATAAAGCTTTCTTT. Amino acid sequence: CASSLYKAFF.

The V and J genes are TRBV29-1 and TRBJ2-5; 9 positions agree with TRBD2. Trimming at V came to 3 bases and at J to 4 bases, leaving 6 bases not matched to a gene. Germline V gene lookup returns CDR1 SQVTM and CDR2 ANQGSEA. This CDR3 has 14 residues. CDR3 sequence reads: CSVDGGGARETQYF. The CDR3 nucleotides read TGCAGCGTTGATGGCGGGGGGGCCAGAGAGACCCAGTACTTC.

The rearrangement joins TRBV2 to TRBJ2-7; possibly TRBD1 for D (6 bases). CDR3 size: 15 residues. Trimming removed 4 bases from V and 0 bases from J, with 13 bases in between. Per germline, CDR1 SNHLY and CDR2 FYNNEI. CDR3 sequence: CASSVRQENSYEQYF. The DNA of the CDR3 is TGTGCCAGCAGTGTCAGACAGGAGAACTCCTACGAGCAGTACTTC.